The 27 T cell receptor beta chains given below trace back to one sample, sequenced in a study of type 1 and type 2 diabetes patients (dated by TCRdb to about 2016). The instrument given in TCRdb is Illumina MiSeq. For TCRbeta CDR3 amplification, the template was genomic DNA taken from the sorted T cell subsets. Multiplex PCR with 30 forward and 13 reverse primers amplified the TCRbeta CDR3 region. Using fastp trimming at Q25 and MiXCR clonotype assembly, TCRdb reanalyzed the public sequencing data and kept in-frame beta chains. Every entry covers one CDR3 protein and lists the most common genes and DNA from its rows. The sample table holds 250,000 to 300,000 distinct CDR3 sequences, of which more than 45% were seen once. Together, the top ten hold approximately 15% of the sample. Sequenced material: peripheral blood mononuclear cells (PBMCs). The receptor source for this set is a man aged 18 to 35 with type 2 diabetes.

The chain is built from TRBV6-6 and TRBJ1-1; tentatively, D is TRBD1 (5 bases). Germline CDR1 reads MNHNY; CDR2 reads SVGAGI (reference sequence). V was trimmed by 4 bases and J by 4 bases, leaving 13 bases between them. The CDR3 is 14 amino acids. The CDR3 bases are TGTGCCAGCAGTTTCCTCCCGGGGACCACTGAAGCTTTCTTT. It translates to CASSFLPGTTEAFF.

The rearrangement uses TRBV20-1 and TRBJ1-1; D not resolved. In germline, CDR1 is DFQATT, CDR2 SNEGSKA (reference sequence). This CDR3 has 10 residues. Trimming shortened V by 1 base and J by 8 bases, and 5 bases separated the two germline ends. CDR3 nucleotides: TGCAGTGCTAGAGGCGAAGAAGCTTTCTTT. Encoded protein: CSARGEEAFF.

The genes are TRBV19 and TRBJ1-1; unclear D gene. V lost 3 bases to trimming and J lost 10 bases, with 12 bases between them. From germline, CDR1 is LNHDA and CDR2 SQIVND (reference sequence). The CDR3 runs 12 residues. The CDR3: CASSMMGGGAFF. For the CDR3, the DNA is TGTGCCAGTAGTATGATGGGCGGCGGAGCTTTCTTT.

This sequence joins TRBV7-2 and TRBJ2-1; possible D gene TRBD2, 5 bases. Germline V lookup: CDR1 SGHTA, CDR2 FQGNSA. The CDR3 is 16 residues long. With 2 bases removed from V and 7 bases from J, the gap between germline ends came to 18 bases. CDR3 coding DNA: TGTGCCAGCAGCTTAAGACTAAGGACCGGCCCAAATGAGCAGTTCTTC. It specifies CASSLRLRTGPNEQFF.

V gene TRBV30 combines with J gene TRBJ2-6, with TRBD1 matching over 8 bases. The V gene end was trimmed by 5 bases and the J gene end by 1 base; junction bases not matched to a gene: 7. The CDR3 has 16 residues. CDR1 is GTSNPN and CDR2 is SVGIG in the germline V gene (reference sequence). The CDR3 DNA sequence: TGTGCCTGGGTGCGACAGGGGTCGTCTGGGGCCAACGTCCTGACTTTC. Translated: CAWVRQGSSGANVLTF.

The chain's CDR3 is CASSQEGFRSSYEQYF. The CDR3, as DNA: TGCGCCAGCAGCCAAGAGGGTTTCAGGAGCTCCTACGAGCAGTACTTC. The V call is TRBV4-1, the J call TRBJ2-7, with unresolved D. Germline CDR1 reads MGHRA; CDR2 reads YSYEKL. Between the trimmed V and J ends, which lost 0 bases and 0 bases, there was a span of 12 bases. CDR3 length: 16 residues.

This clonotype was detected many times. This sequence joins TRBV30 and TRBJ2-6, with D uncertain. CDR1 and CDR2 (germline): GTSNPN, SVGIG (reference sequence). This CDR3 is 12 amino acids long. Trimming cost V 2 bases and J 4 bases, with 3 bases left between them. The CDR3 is CAWSTGANVLTF. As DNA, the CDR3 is TGTGCCTGGAGTACGGGGGCCAACGTCCTGACTTTC.

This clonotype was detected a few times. CDR3 nucleotide sequence: TGTGCCAGTAGTATAGCGACTAGCGACAATGAGCAGTTCTTC. Its protein product is CASSIATSDNEQFF. The V gene is TRBV19, the J gene TRBJ2-1; 8 bases are a match to TRBD2. Germline CDR1 LNHDA, CDR2 SQIVND (reference sequence). This CDR3 has 14 amino acids. V lost 1 base and J lost 5; bases outside the gene matches: 1.

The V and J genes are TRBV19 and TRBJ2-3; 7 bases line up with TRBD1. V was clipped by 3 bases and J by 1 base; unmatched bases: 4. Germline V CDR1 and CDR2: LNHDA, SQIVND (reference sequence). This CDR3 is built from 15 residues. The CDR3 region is CASSISRGRTDTQYF. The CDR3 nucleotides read TGTGCCAGTAGTATCTCGAGGGGGCGCACAGATACGCAGTATTTT.

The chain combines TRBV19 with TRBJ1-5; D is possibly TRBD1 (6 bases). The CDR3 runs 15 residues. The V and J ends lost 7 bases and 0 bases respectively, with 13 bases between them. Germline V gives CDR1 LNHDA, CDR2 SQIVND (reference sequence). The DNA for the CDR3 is TGTGCCAGTACGGACAGAGCCTATAGCAATCAGCCCCAGCATTTT. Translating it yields CASTDRAYSNQPQHF.

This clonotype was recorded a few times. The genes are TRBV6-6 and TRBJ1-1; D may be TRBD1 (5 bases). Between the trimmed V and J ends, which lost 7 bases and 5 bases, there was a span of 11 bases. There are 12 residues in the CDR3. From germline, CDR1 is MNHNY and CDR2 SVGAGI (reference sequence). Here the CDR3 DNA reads TGTGCCAGCATCCAGGGTTCAACTGAAGCTTTCTTT. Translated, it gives CASIQGSTEAFF.

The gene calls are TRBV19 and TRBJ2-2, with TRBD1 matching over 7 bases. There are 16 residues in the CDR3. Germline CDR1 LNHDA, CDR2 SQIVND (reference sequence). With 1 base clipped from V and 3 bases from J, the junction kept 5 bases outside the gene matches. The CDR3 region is CASSIGTGTDTGELFF. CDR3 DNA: TGTGCCAGTAGTATAGGAACCGGGACAGACACCGGGGAGCTGTTTTTT.

CDR3 sequence reads: CASKGQNTEAFF. Written as DNA, the CDR3 is TGTGCCAGTAAGGGACAGAACACTGAAGCTTTCTTT. The chain employs TRBV19 and TRBJ1-1; D is possibly TRBD1 (6 bases). CDR1 is LNHDA and CDR2 is SQIVND in the germline V gene (reference sequence). V gave up 7 bases and J gave up 1 base, with 7 bases separating them. This CDR3 is 12 amino acids long. Using reference TRBV19 and TRBJ1-1 for the parts outside the CDR3, the full variable domain is DGGITQSPKYLFRKEGQNVTLSCEQNLNHDAMYWYRQDPGQGLRLIYYSQIVNDFQKGDIAEGYSVSREKKESFPLTVTSAQKNPTAFYLCASKGQNTEAFFGQGTRLTVV.

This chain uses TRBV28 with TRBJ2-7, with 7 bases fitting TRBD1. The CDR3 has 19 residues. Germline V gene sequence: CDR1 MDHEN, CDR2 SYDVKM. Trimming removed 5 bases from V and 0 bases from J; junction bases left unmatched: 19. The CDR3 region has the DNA TGTGCCAGCAGTAGCAGTATCCGGGACGGGGACAGCAGCTCCTACGAGCAGTACTTC. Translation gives CASSSSIRDGDSSSYEQYF.

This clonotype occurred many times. The CDR3 loop is CAISEGGIGTGKGYTF. The CDR3, as DNA: TGTGCCATCAGTGAAGGCGGGATCGGGACAGGGAAAGGCTACACCTTC. V is TRBV10-3 and J is TRBJ1-2; TRBD1 aligns across 9 bases. The V and J ends lost 3 bases and 8 bases, in that order; junction bases with no gene match: 13. This CDR3 is 16 amino acids long. The germline V gene encodes CDR1 ENHRY and CDR2 SYGVKD.

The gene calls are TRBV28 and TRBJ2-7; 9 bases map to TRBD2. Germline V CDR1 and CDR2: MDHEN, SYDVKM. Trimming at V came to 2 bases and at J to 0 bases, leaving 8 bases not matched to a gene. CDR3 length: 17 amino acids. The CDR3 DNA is TGTGCCAGCAGTTTAGAGGGTAGCGGGAGTCTCTCCTACGAGCAGTACTTC. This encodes CASSLEGSGSLSYEQYF.

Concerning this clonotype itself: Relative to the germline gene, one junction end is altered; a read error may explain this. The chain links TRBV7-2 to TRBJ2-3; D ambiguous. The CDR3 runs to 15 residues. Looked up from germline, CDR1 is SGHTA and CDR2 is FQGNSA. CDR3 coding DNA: TGTGCTAGCAGCTTAGCCCTAGGTAGCACAGATACGCAGTATTTT. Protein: CASSLALGSTDTQYF. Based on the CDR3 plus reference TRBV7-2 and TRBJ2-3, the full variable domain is GAGVSQSPSNKVTEKGKDVELRCDPISGHTALYWYRQSLGQGLEFLIYFQGNSAPDKSGLPSDRFSAERTGGSVSTLTIQRTQQEDSAVYLCASSLALGSTDTQYFGPGTRLTVL.

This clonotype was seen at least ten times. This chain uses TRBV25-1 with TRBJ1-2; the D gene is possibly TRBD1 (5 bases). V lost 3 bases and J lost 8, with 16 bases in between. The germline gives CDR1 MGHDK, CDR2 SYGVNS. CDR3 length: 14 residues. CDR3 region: CASSEAPGPGGYTF. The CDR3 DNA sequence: TGTGCCAGCAGTGAGGCTCCGGGGCCGGGAGGCTACACCTTC.

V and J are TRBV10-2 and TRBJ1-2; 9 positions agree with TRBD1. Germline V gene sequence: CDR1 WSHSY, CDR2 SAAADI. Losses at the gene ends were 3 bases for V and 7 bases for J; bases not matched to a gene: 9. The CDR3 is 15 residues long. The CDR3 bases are TGCGCCAGCAGTGAAGGGACAGGGACCATGAGTGGCTACACCTTC. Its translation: CASSEGTGTMSGYTF.

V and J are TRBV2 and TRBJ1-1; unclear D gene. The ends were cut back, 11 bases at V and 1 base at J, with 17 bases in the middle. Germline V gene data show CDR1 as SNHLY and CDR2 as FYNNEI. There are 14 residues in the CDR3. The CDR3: CAWSALNRNTEAFF. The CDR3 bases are TGTGCCTGGAGTGCGCTAAATAGGAACACTGAAGCTTTCTTT.

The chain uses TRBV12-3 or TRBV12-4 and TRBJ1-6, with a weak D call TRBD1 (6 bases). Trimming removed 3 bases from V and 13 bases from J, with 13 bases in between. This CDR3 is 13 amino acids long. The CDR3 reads CASSLGRGSPLHF. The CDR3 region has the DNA TGTGCCAGCAGTTTGGGGAGGGGGTCCCCCCTCCACTTT.

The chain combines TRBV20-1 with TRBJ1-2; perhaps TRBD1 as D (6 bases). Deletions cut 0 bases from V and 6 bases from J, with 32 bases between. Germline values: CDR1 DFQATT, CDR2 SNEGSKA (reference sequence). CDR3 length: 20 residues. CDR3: CSAREIPRYREIRYFHGYTF. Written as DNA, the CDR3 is TGCAGTGCTAGAGAAATCCCCCGCTACAGGGAGATACGGTACTTCCATGGCTACACCTTC.

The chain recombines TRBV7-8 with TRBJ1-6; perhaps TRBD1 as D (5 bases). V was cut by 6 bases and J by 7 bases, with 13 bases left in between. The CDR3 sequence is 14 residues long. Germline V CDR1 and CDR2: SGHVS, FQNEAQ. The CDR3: CASRSGTQNSPLHF. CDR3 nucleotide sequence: TGTGCCAGCAGGTCAGGGACCCAAAATTCACCCCTCCACTTT.

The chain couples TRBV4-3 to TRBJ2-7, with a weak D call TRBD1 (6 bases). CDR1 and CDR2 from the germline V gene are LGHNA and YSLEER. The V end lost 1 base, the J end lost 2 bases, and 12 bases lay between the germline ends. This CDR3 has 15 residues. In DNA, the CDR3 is TGCGCCAGCAGCCAAGCCCTGGACAGTCCCTACGAGCAGTACTTC. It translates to CASSQALDSPYEQYF.

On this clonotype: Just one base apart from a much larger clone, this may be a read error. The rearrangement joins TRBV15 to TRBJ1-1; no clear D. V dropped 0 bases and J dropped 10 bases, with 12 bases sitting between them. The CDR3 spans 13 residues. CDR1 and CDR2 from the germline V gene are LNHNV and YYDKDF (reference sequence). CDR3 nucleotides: TGTGCCACCAGCAGAGATCTTGATGACGGAGCTTTCTTT. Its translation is CATSRDLDDGAFF.

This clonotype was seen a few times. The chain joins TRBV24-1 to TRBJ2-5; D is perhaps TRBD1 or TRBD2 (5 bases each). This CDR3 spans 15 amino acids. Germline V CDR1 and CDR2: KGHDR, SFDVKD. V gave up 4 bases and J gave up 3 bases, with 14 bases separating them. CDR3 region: CATSDPKGTEETQYF. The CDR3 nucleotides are TGTGCCACCAGTGACCCCAAGGGGACCGAAGAGACCCAGTACTTC.

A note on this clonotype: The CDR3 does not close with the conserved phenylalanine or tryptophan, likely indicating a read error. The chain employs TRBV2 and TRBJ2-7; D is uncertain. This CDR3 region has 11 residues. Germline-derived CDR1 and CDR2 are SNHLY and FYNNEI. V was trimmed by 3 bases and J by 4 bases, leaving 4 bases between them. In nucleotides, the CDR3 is TGTGCCAGCAGTGAGGGATACGAGCAGTACTCC. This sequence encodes CASSEGYEQYS.